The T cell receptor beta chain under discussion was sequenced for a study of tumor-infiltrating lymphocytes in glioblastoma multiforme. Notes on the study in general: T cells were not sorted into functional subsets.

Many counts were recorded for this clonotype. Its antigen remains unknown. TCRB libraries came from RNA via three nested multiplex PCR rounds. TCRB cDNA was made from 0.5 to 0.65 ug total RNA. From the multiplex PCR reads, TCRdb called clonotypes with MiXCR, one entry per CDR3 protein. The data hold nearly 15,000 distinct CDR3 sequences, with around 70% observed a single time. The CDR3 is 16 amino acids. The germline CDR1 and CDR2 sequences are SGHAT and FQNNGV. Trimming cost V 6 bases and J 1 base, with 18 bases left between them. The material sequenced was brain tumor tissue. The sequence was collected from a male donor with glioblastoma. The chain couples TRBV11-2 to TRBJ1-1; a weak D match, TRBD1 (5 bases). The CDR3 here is CASRAILGVGNTEAFF. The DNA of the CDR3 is TGTGCCAGCAGGGCTATTCTAGGGGTTGGGAACACTGAAGCTTTCTTT. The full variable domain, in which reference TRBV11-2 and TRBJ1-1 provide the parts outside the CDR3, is EAGVAQSPRYKIIEKRQSVAFWCNPISGHATLYWYQQILGQGPKLLIQFQNNGVVDDSQLPKDRFSAERLKGVDSTLKIQPAKLEDSAVYLCASRAILGVGNTEAFFGQGTRLTVV.